Shown below are 15 T cell receptor beta chains from a single sample sequenced in a study of T cell repertoires in cytomegalovirus infection. TCRdb itself ran the reads through MiXCR, one entry per CDR3 protein. The repertoire holds approximately 250,000 distinct CDR3 sequences, with roughly 6.5% as singletons. The sequencing input was PBMCs. The source of these receptors is a human donor in good health (CMV status not recorded). Some clones in this sample may be carry-over from other donors' samples.

This clonotype was counted at least ten times. The chain employs TRBV7-2 and TRBJ2-1; the D is unclear. The CDR3 covers 14 residues. Trimming took 5 bases from V and 10 from J, leaving 18 bases between them. Per germline, CDR1 SGHTA and CDR2 FQGNSA. The CDR3, as DNA: TGTGCCAGCAGCCAAACTATTCTAGAGAGCGAGCAGTTCTTC. This codes for CASSQTILESEQFF.

This clonotype came up many times. This chain joins TRBV29-1 and TRBJ2-5; D gene uncertain. Per germline, CDR1 SQVTM and CDR2 ANQGSEA. This CDR3 contains 14 residues. V lost 5 bases to trimming and J lost 4 bases, with 17 bases between them. The DNA of the CDR3 is TGCAGCGTTCGAGCGACGTCAGGCGGAGAGACCCAGTACTTC. Its translation is CSVRATSGGETQYF.

This clonotype appeared many times. The genes are TRBV12-3 or TRBV12-4 and TRBJ2-2, with 7 bases lining up with TRBD2. V shed 3 bases and J 0 bases; nucleotides not matched to a gene: 4. The CDR3 contains 16 residues. The CDR3 DNA sequence: TGTGCCAGCAGTTTCTTGGGACTACCGAACACCGGGGAGCTGTTTTTT. This encodes CASSFLGLPNTGELFF.

This chain connects TRBV7-2 to TRBJ1-1; unclear D gene. V shed 1 base and J shed 3 bases, with 9 bases lying between them. CDR1 and CDR2 from the germline V gene are SGHTA and FQGNSA. The CDR3 length is 14 residues. DNA for the CDR3: TGTGCCAGCAGCTTAGATCCTAGGGACACTGAAGCTTTCTTT. Protein: CASSLDPRDTEAFF.

This clonotype showed up many times. The chain links TRBV10-3 to TRBJ1-1, with 8 bases that match TRBD1. J lost 3 bases, V lost 6 bases, and 6 bases had no gene match. CDR3 length: 14 residues. Germline-derived CDR1 and CDR2 are ENHRY and SYGVKD. DNA of the CDR3: TGTGCCATCAGCCAGACAGGGGAGTACACTGAAGCTTTCTTT. Translation gives CAISQTGEYTEAFF.

This clonotype came up many times. The rearrangement uses TRBV7-2 and TRBJ2-2, with 7 bases aligning to TRBD1. Germline V lookup: CDR1 SGHTA, CDR2 FQGNSA. V lost 5 bases, J lost 4 bases, and 13 bases stayed unmatched. This CDR3 has 17 amino acids. The CDR3 spells CASSKNTGAEGTGELFF. Written as DNA, the CDR3 is TGTGCCAGCAGCAAAAACACAGGGGCCGAGGGCACCGGGGAGCTGTTTTTT.

V is TRBV24-1 and J is TRBJ2-3; no firm D call. The CDR3 sequence is 15 residues long. The germline V gene has CDR1 KGHDR and CDR2 SFDVKD. The ends were cut back, 2 bases at V and 0 bases at J, with 8 bases in the middle. The CDR3 DNA is TGTGCCACCAGTGATTGGAGCCCTAGCACAGATACGCAGTATTTT. It translates to CATSDWSPSTDTQYF.

The table lists this clonotype with many counts. The V gene is TRBV30, the J gene TRBJ1-5; 7 bases are a match to TRBD1. Germline CDR1 reads GTSNPN; CDR2 reads SVGIG (reference sequence). The length of the CDR3 is 14 residues. The junction had 5 bases not matched to a gene; V was cut back by 4 bases and J by 2 bases. The CDR3 DNA sequence: TGTGCCTGGAACAGGGGAAATGGCAATCAGCCCCAGCATTTT. This codes for CAWNRGNGNQPQHF. The complete variable domain, with remaining parts taken from reference TRBV30 and TRBJ1-5, reads SQTIHQWPATLVQPVGSPLSLECTVEGTSNPNLYWYRQAAGRGLQLLFYSVGIGQISSEVPQNLSASRPQDRQFILSSKKLLLSDSGFYLCAWNRGNGNQPQHFGDGTRLSIL.

In this sample, this clonotype turned up many times. The chain is built from TRBV7-9 and TRBJ1-2; 9 bases align to TRBD1. The V gene's germline CDR1 is SEHNR and CDR2 FQNEAQ (reference sequence). V was clipped by 4 bases and J by 8 bases; unmatched bases: 11. This CDR3 has 15 residues. The CDR3 DNA follows: TGTGCCAGCAGCTCATCACAGGGGGCTTCTCAGGGCTACACCTTC. Translating gives CASSSSQGASQGYTF.

In its sample, this clonotype was seen many times. The rearrangement joins TRBV20-1 to TRBJ1-4; TRBD1 is a possible D gene (5 bases). The V gene lost 0 bases and the J gene lost 4 bases, with 12 bases spanning the gap. This CDR3 has 15 amino acids. Germline V CDR1 and CDR2: DFQATT, SNEGSKA (reference sequence). The DNA of the CDR3 is TGCAGTGCTAGAGATGATGGGGCGGTTAATGAAAAACTGTTTTTT. Its protein is CSARDDGAVNEKLFF.

This clonotype appeared many times. V gene TRBV7-9 combines with J gene TRBJ2-2; D call uncertain. The CDR3 loop spans 12 amino acids. Between the trimmed V and J ends, which lost 3 bases and 5 bases, there was a span of 4 bases. Germline values: CDR1 SEHNR, CDR2 FQNEAQ (reference sequence). The CDR3 bases are TGTGCCAGCAGCTTCTCAACCGGGGAGCTGTTTTTT. Translating it yields CASSFSTGELFF.

This clonotype has a count of ten or more. The chain uses TRBV7-9 and TRBJ1-1; weak D call: TRBD1 (6 bases). V shed 2 bases and J shed 6 bases, with 19 bases lying between them. The germline CDR1 and CDR2 sequences are SEHNR and FQNEAQ (reference sequence). The CDR3 is 16 residues long. The CDR3 region has the DNA TGTGCCAGCAGCTTATTCGGGCAGGGGCGACGAGCTGAAGCTTTCTTT. Its protein product is CASSLFGQGRRAEAFF.

This clonotype has a count of ten or more. V usage is TRBV5-1 and J usage is TRBJ1-1; no clear D gene. Germline V gene data show CDR1 as SGHRS and CDR2 as YFSETQ. The CDR3 is 14 amino acids. Trimming removed 0 bases at V and 1 base at J, with 7 bases between. The CDR3 region is CASSLVSENTEAFF. The DNA of the CDR3 is TGCGCCAGCAGCTTGGTGTCCGAGAACACTGAAGCTTTCTTT.

This clonotype was counted ten times or more. J is TRBJ1-3 and V is TRBV5-1; no definite D call. V was pared by 0 bases and J by 0 bases, with 7 bases between. The CDR3 spans 15 residues. The germline gives CDR1 SGHRS, CDR2 YFSETQ. This CDR3 is CASSLDGNSGNTIYF. The CDR3 nucleotides are TGCGCCAGCAGCTTGGATGGGAACTCTGGAAACACCATATATTTT.

This chain links TRBV28 with TRBJ2-3, with TRBD1 matching 7 bases. Germline V gene sequence: CDR1 MDHEN, CDR2 SYDVKM. V lost 5 bases, J lost 1 base, and 9 bases stayed unmatched. The CDR3 is 16 residues long. The CDR3 bases are TGTGCCAGCAGTCCTACCCGACAGGGAGGCACAGATACGCAGTATTTT. Protein product: CASSPTRQGGTDTQYF.